This paragraph reports one T cell receptor (beta chain). Its specificity is not known. The hyperthyroidism patients had all been newly diagnosed, and their disease duration was under 2 months. Their ages ranged from 18 to 65 years. The entry originates in a study of T cells in Graves' hyperthyroidism and ophthalmopathy. Across the whole study: Initial diagnosis, before any treatment, was when peripheral blood was collected. General study results and limits: A model using 13 V-J features told ophthalmopathy apart from stable hyperthyroidism. The blood repertoire included most of the expanded thyroid clonotypes above 0.001.

Regions amplified from RNA transcripts were the TCR beta CDR3 regions. The TCR CDR3 was amplified in a first-round RT-PCR using the HTBI primer set. TCRdb fed the multiplex PCR reads into MiXCR, producing one record per CDR3 protein. The sample holds around 760,000 distinct CDR3 sequences; over 35% are singletons and the top ten take 30% to 40%. CDR1 is SQVTM, CDR2 ANQGSEA, per germline. J was trimmed by 4 bases and V by 8 bases; bases with no gene match: 7. The CDR3 is 12 residues long. This TCR was recovered from a woman aged 40 to 50 with Graves' hyperthyroidism. Sequencing used blood. This chain uses TRBV29-1 with TRBJ1-2; 7 nucleotides line up with TRBD1. DNA for the CDR3: TGCAGCTTAGGGGGACAGACCTATGGCTACACCTTC. This translates into CSLGGQTYGYTF.